Below are 29 T cell receptor beta chains sequenced from a single sample in a study of blood T cell repertoires in COVID-19. Data came from immunoSEQ multiplex PCR; TCRdb stores just in-frame clones and leaves some out. The sample consists of 150,000 to 200,000 clones, over 70% of them appearing once. The source material was peripheral blood. Source of these receptors: a woman over 75 with active or convalescent COVID-19.

This clone showed up just once. The V and J genes are TRBV5-4 and TRBJ1-1; TRBD1 matches 10 bases. J lost 4 bases, V lost 4 bases, and 4 bases had no gene match. The V gene's germline CDR1 is SGHNT and CDR2 YYREEE (reference sequence). This CDR3 comprises 14 residues. Here the CDR3 reads CASSGRQGATEAFF. CDR3 nucleotide sequence: TGTGCCAGCAGCGGGAGACAGGGGGCCACTGAAGCTTTCTTT.

This clone was picked up one time. The rearrangement uses TRBV29-1 and TRBJ2-7; possible D gene TRBD1, 7 bases. The V and J ends lost 6 bases and 8 bases respectively, with 23 bases between them. Germline V gene sequence: CDR1 SQVTM, CDR2 ANQGSEA. This CDR3 comprises 14 residues. Here the CDR3 reads CSVGAGQPSSQQYF. CDR3 sequence (DNA): TGCAGCGTCGGGGCGGGACAGCCGAGTAGCCAGCAGTACTTC.

The CDR3 nucleotides are TGTGCCACCAGCAGAGATCCGGGTCCCGGAAACACCATATATTTT. Translated, it gives CATSRDPGPGNTIYF. The gene calls are TRBV15 and TRBJ1-3; unclear D gene. The CDR3 contains 15 residues. From germline, CDR1 is LNHNV and CDR2 YYDKDF (reference sequence). Trimming stripped 0 bases from V and 4 bases from J, with 10 bases between.

The chain joins TRBV7-9 to TRBJ2-5; 10 bases agree with TRBD1. V gave up 4 bases and J gave up 5 bases; unmatched junction bases: 10. This CDR3 has 16 residues. Germline loops: CDR1 SEHNR, CDR2 FQNEAQ (reference sequence). CDR3 in DNA: TGTGCCAGCAGCTCGGGGGACAGGGGAGAATTGGAGACCCAGTACTTC. Translated: CASSSGDRGELETQYF.

The chain employs TRBV19 and TRBJ2-2, with TRBD2 matching over 11 bases. Trimming took 6 bases from V and 3 from J; bases not matched to a gene: 6. The germline V gene encodes CDR1 LNHDA and CDR2 SQIVND (reference sequence). This CDR3 contains 16 residues. The CDR3 is CASRPGTSGHTGELFF. The DNA of the CDR3 is TGTGCCAGTAGGCCCGGGACTAGCGGCCACACCGGGGAGCTGTTTTTT.

Comments on this clone: Additional DNA sequences in this sample encode the identical CDR3. The chain combines TRBV5-1 with TRBJ1-1, with a possible D match to TRBD1 (6 bases). CDR1 and CDR2 (germline): SGHRS, YFSETQ. Trimming left V 2 bases short and J 0 bases short, with 8 bases between. This CDR3 is 14 amino acids long. The CDR3 coding sequence is TGCGCCAGCAGCTTAACAGGGATGAACACTGAAGCTTTCTTT. It translates to CASSLTGMNTEAFF.

The CDR3 nucleotides read TGTGCCAGCAGTTTATCCTACCCCCTCGTAGCTAACTATGGCTACACCTTC. Protein sequence: CASSLSYPLVANYGYTF. The chain recombines TRBV27 with TRBJ1-2; D uncertain. V was trimmed by 0 bases and J by 0 bases, leaving 14 bases between them. CDR3 length: 17 amino acids. Per the germline V gene, CDR1 is MNHEY and CDR2 is SMNVEV (reference sequence).

The rearrangement joins TRBV7-6 to TRBJ1-4; TRBD1 agrees at 8 bases. Germline CDR1 SGHVS, CDR2 FNYEAQ. The CDR3 runs 16 residues. Trimming cost V 4 bases and J 5 bases; bases outside gene matches: 9. CDR3: CASSSKTGVRNEKLFF. CDR3 in DNA: TGTGCCAGCAGCTCCAAGACAGGGGTGAGAAATGAAAAACTGTTTTTT.

In its sample, this clone was seen once. The chain couples TRBV2 to TRBJ2-1; the match to TRBD1 covers 9 bases. Germline trimming cut 7 bases from V and 9 bases from J; bases unmatched to any gene: 13. The V gene's germline CDR1 is SNHLY and CDR2 FYNNEI. This CDR3 has 15 amino acids. The CDR3 region is CASTVPGQGWGEQFF. The CDR3 region has the DNA TGTGCCAGCACCGTCCCGGGACAGGGTTGGGGTGAGCAGTTCTTC.

The CDR3 region is CASTRDRAYEQYF. The CDR3 DNA is TGTGCCAGCACCCGGGACAGGGCCTACGAGCAGTACTTC. V gene TRBV5-4 combines with J gene TRBJ2-7; TRBD1 matches 9 bases. Germline assignment: CDR1 SGHNT and CDR2 YYREEE (reference sequence). CDR3 length: 13 amino acids. Trimming took 6 bases from V and 2 from J; bases not matched to a gene: 3.

The V call is TRBV7-2, the J call TRBJ2-7, with D perhaps TRBD1 (6 bases). Per germline, CDR1 SGHTA and CDR2 FQGNSA. The CDR3 has 13 residues. Trimming took off 4 bases at V and 4 bases at J, with 11 bases between the two ends. In nucleotides, the CDR3 is TGTGCCAGCAGCTCCCAGGACAGATACGAGCAGTACTTC. It yields the protein CASSSQDRYEQYF.

The CDR3 nucleotides read TGTGCCAGTACCCTCTTGACTAGCGGGGGGGCCAATGAGCAGTTCTTC. Translation: CASTLLTSGGANEQFF. The rearrangement links TRBV19 to TRBJ2-1; 14 nucleotides agree with TRBD2. Trimming cost V 7 bases and J 6 bases; bases outside gene matches: 8. The CDR3 consists of 16 residues. CDR1 is LNHDA, CDR2 SQIVND, per germline (reference sequence).

The chain employs TRBV19 and TRBJ2-7, with 8 bases lining up with TRBD1. The V and J ends lost 6 bases and 4 bases, in that order; junction bases with no gene match: 11. CDR1 is LNHDA and CDR2 is SQIVND in the germline V gene (reference sequence). The CDR3 has 15 amino acids. The CDR3 sequence: CASRPPGQGLYEQYF. CDR3 bases: TGTGCCAGTAGGCCCCCCGGACAGGGATTATACGAGCAGTACTTC.

The chain couples TRBV6-5 to TRBJ2-5; TRBD2 matches 9 bases. J lost 4 bases, V lost 0 bases, and 6 bases had no gene match. Germline V gene sequence: CDR1 MNHEY, CDR2 SVGAGI. CDR3 length: 16 residues. Here the CDR3 DNA reads TGTGCCAGCAGTTACTCAGTAGCGGGGGCAGGAGAGACCCAGTACTTC. Protein: CASSYSVAGAGETQYF.

This sequence joins TRBV7-2 and TRBJ2-2; 11 nucleotides align to TRBD1. The CDR3 totals 16 residues. Germline-derived CDR1 and CDR2 are SGHTA and FQGNSA. V was clipped by 4 bases and J by 4 bases; unmatched bases: 5. CDR3 protein: CASSSRDRGTTGELFF. DNA of the CDR3: TGTGCCAGCAGCTCCCGGGACAGGGGGACCACCGGGGAGCTGTTTTTT.

The chain uses TRBV29-1 and TRBJ1-1; a possible D gene is TRBD1 (6 bases). V lost 6 bases to trimming and J lost 6 bases, with 14 bases between them. The CDR3 length is 12 residues. Germline V gives CDR1 SQVTM, CDR2 ANQGSEA. The CDR3, as DNA: TGCAGCGTCCAGGGGTTAAAGGCTGAAGCTTTCTTT. This gives the protein CSVQGLKAEAFF.

About this clone itself: Other DNA sequences from this sample encode an identical CDR3 as well. The chain joins TRBV4-3 to TRBJ1-4; a weak D match, TRBD1 (5 bases). Per germline, CDR1 LGHNA and CDR2 YSLEER. Between the trimmed V and J ends, which lost 0 bases and 4 bases, there was a span of 12 bases. The CDR3 is 16 residues long. The CDR3 loop reads CASSQDPQGDNEKLFF. The CDR3 DNA sequence: TGCGCCAGCAGCCAAGACCCCCAGGGCGATAATGAAAAACTGTTTTTT.

This clone has more than one count but fewer than ten. The DNA for the CDR3 is TGTGCCAGCAGCTTAGCATTTACAGGGTTAGGTGGCTACACCTTC. Protein product: CASSLAFTGLGGYTF. This sequence joins TRBV7-2 and TRBJ1-2, with D tentatively TRBD1 (6 bases). Trimming removed 0 bases from V and 7 bases from J, with 15 bases in between. CDR3 length equals 15 residues. The germline V gene has CDR1 SGHTA and CDR2 FQGNSA.

V gene TRBV7-3 combines with J gene TRBJ2-5; 10 bases line up with TRBD1. The CDR3 runs to 15 residues. The J segment lost 2 bases and the V segment lost 4 bases, leaving 4 bases of the junction unmatched. Germline lookup yields CDR1 SGHTA and CDR2 FQGTGA. This CDR3 reads CASSSGQGGQETQYF. In nucleotides, the CDR3 is TGTGCCAGCAGCTCAGGACAGGGGGGACAAGAGACCCAGTACTTC.

The chain joins TRBV5-5 to TRBJ1-5; D may be TRBD1 (5 bases). Trimming took 3 bases from V and 0 from J, leaving 10 bases between them. The CDR3 loop spans 15 amino acids. The germline gives CDR1 SGHKS, CDR2 YYEKEE (reference sequence). The CDR3 coding sequence is TGTGCCAGCAGCTCCCAGGGTTATAGCAATCAGCCCCAGCATTTT. This gives the protein CASSSQGYSNQPQHF.

CDR3 sequence reads: CASSPSGTIGTDTQYF. The CDR3 coding sequence is TGTGCCAGCAGCCCGTCCGGGACTATTGGCACAGATACGCAGTATTTT. The chain employs TRBV7-3 and TRBJ2-3, with 7 bases lining up with TRBD2. This CDR3 has 16 residues. Trimming took 5 bases from V and 1 from J; bases not matched to a gene: 9. The germline V gene encodes CDR1 SGHTA and CDR2 FQGTGA.

This chain joins TRBV6-2 or TRBV6-3 and TRBJ1-3; D unresolved. The germline gives CDR1 MNHEY, CDR2 SVGEGT. Trimming removed 2 bases from V and 4 bases from J, with 9 bases in between. The CDR3 spans 14 residues. This CDR3 is CASSYRTGGNTIYF. CDR3 nucleotide sequence: TGTGCCAGCAGTTACAGGACGGGAGGAAACACCATATATTTT.

The rearrangement uses TRBV18 and TRBJ2-5; 16 bases fit TRBD2. After removal of 3 bases from V and 3 bases from J, the junction contained 10 bases not matched to a gene. CDR3 length equals 19 residues. Germline loops: CDR1 KGHSH, CDR2 LQKENI. CDR3 DNA: TGTGCCAGCTCACCTGGGACTAGCGGGGGGGCCTCGGTGGAAGAGACCCAGTACTTC. This translates into CASSPGTSGGASVEETQYF.

The genes are TRBV11-3 and TRBJ1-1; unclear D gene. The CDR3 is 14 amino acids. Trimming removed 5 bases from V and 4 bases from J, with 14 bases in between. CDR1 SGHNT and CDR2 YENEEA come from the germline V gene. The CDR3 is CASSRSETGTEAFF. Here the CDR3 DNA reads TGTGCCAGCAGCCGTTCTGAGACGGGCACTGAAGCTTTCTTT.

In DNA, the CDR3 is TGTGCCAGCAGGCCGGCCGGGGGTGGATCTGGAAACACCATATATTTT. Translated, it gives CASRPAGGGSGNTIYF. The chain joins TRBV27 to TRBJ1-3; possible D gene TRBD1, 5 bases. Germline loops: CDR1 MNHEY, CDR2 SMNVEV (reference sequence). Trimming stripped 6 bases from V and 1 base from J, with 16 bases between. This CDR3 has 16 amino acids.

The chain couples TRBV4-3 to TRBJ1-1; D possibly corresponds to TRBD1 (6 bases). The V end lost 1 base, the J end lost 2 bases, and 11 bases lay between the germline ends. This CDR3 has 15 amino acids. Germline assignment: CDR1 LGHNA and CDR2 YSLEER. This chain's CDR3 is CASSQARQANTEAFF. CDR3 DNA: TGCGCCAGCAGCCAAGCTAGACAGGCCAACACTGAAGCTTTCTTT.

The rearrangement uses TRBV18 and TRBJ1-3; TRBD1 might be the D (5 bases). V dropped 3 bases and J dropped 4 bases, with 19 bases sitting between them. Germline CDR1 is KGHSH and CDR2 is LQKENI. This CDR3 contains 17 residues. The CDR3, as DNA: TGTGCCAGCTCACCCCTCACCACAAGGGGTGGAGGAAACACCATATATTTT. Encoded protein: CASSPLTTRGGGNTIYF.

This rearrangement joins TRBV18 to TRBJ2-7; TRBD1 aligns across 11 bases. The J segment lost 4 bases and the V segment lost 3 bases, leaving 5 bases of the junction unmatched. Germline V CDR1 and CDR2: KGHSH, LQKENI. The CDR3 contains 15 residues. CDR3 coding DNA: TGTGCCAGCTCACCCTTGGACAGGGGGCTGTACGAGCAGTACTTC. Its translation: CASSPLDRGLYEQYF.

This chain connects TRBV7-9 to TRBJ1-1; 9 nucleotides match TRBD1. Germline CDR1 reads SEHNR; CDR2 reads FQNEAQ (reference sequence). This CDR3 comprises 16 residues. The trim removed 3 bases at V and 1 base at J, leaving 6 bases unmatched. CDR3 in DNA: TGTGCCAGCAGCTTGGCACAGGGGGCCAAGAACACTGAAGCTTTCTTT. Protein sequence: CASSLAQGAKNTEAFF.